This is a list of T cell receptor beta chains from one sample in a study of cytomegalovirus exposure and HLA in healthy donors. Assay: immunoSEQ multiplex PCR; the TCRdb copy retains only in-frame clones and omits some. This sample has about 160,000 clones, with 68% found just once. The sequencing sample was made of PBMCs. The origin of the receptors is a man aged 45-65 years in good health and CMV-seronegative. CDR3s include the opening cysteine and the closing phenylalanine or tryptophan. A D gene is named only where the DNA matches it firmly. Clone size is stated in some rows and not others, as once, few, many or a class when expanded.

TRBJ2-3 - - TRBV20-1 CSAYEGGTQYF TGCAGTGCTTATGAGGGAGGAACGCAGTATTTT
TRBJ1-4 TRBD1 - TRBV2 CASSLDRPATNEKLFF TGTGCCAGCAGTTTGGACAGGCCTGCAACTAATGAAAAACTGTTTTTT
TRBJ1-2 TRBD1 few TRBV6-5 CASSYSDRGLMDATF TGTGCCAGCAGTTACTCGGACAGGGGCCTTATGGATGCCACCTTC
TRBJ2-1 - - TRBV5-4 CASSLNGYNEQFF TGTGCCAGCAGCTTAAACGGGTACAATGAGCAGTTCTTC
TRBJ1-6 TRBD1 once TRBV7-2 CASSSGTGRSPLHF TGTGCCAGCAGTTCCGGGACAGGGCGTTCACCCCTCCACTTT
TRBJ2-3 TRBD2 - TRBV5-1 CASSLSSGAITDTQYF TGCGCCAGCAGCTTGTCTAGCGGGGCCATCACAGATACGCAGTATTTT
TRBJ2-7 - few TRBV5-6 CASSFRQRSYEQYF TGTGCCAGCAGCTTTCGACAGAGATCCTACGAGCAGTACTTC
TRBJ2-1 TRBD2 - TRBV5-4 CASTASGGADNEQFF TGTGCCAGCACCGCTAGCGGGGGGGCTGACAATGAGCAGTTCTTC
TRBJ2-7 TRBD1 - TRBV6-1 CASSRTGTGPYEQYF TGTGCCAGCAGCCGAACCGGGACAGGTCCCTACGAGCAGTACTTC
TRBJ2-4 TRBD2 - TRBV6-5 CASQPRGEKNIQYF TGTGCCAGCCAGCCCCGGGGGGAGAAAAACATTCAGTACTTC
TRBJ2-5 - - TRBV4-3 CASSQGGKLQETQYF TGCGCCAGCAGCCAAGGAGGAAAATTACAAGAGACCCAGTACTTC
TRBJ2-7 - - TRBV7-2 CASSSAYEQYF TGTGCCAGCAGCTCAGCCTACGAGCAGTACTTC
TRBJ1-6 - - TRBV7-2 CASTTRGGSDNSPLHF TGTGCCAGCACTACACGCGGAGGTTCGGACAATTCACCCCTCCACTTT
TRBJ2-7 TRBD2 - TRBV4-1 CASSQGELADYEQYF TGCGCCAGCAGCCAAGGGGAACTAGCGGACTACGAGCAGTACTTC
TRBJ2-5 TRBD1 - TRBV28 CASRSLRGQGRQETQYF TGTGCCAGCCGATCTTTGCGGGGACAGGGCCGACAAGAGACCCAGTACTTC
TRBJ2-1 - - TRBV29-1 CSLVLGAEVGEQFF TGCAGCCTCGTTTTGGGGGCTGAGGTAGGTGAGCAGTTCTTC
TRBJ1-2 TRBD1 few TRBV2 CASSETGVYGYTF TGTGCCAGCAGCGAGACAGGGGTCTATGGCTACACCTTC
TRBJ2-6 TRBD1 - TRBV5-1 CASSVWTGQTGANVLTF TGCGCCAGCAGCGTATGGACAGGGCAGACCGGGGCCAACGTCCTGACTTTC
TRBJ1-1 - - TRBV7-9 CASRKGEGSTEAFF TGTGCCAGCAGGAAAGGGGAGGGTAGCACTGAAGCTTTCTTT
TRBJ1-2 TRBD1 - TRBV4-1 CASSPGQGPNYGYTF TGCGCCAGCAGCCCCGGACAGGGGCCCAACTATGGCTACACCTTC
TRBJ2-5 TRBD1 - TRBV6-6 CASSRGQGRETQYF TGTGCCAGCAGTCGGGGACAGGGGAGGGAGACCCAGTACTTC
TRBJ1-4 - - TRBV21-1 CASSKIQGNEKLFF TGTGCCAGCAGCAAAATCCAGGGTAATGAAAAACTGTTTTTT